This T cell receptor (beta chain) was found in a study of T cell responses to AZD1222 COVID-19 vaccine. CDR1 is KGHDR and CDR2 is SFDVKD in the germline V gene. This CDR3 is 16 amino acids long. V was clipped by 4 bases and J by 2 bases; unmatched bases: 8. Details on this clone: What it binds is not known.

Sequenced by immunoSEQ multiplex PCR; TCRdb stores in-frame clones only, minus some. The sample lists 100,000 to 150,000 clones; under 95% were seen once. Study-wide points: Clonal diversity was possibly underestimated; the donors were predominantly white British and more often female.

The chain has TRBV24-1 and TRBJ2-3; 7 bases fit TRBD2. The TCR comes from an adult who received the AZD1222 COVID-19 vaccine. The source was peripheral blood, collected 28 days after the second AZD1222 dose. The CDR3 loop reads CATSDPRAGDTDTQYF. CDR3 sequence (DNA): TGTGCCACCAGTGACCCCCGGGCGGGAGACACAGATACGCAGTATTTT.